This entry concerns a single T cell receptor beta chain. Its binding antigen is unknown. Per-base qualities were not stored, and no clone one base away is much larger. This sample is drawn from a study of blood T cell repertoires in COVID-19 (dated by TCRdb to 2018 to 2020). About the study as a whole: Samples covering the acute and convalescent phases of COVID-19 were provided by collaborators in the United States, Italy and Spain. The repertoires were released in a freely available public database intended as a resource for research on the immune response to SARS-CoV-2. The dataset comprised deeply sampled blood TCRbeta repertoires from subjects exposed to, actively infected with, or recovered from COVID-19. The samples were drawn from two sources: the first 160 participants of the ongoing ImmuneRACE study, and fewer than 1,500 subjects contributed by 6 global collaborators. The prospective study material was composed of cDNA or gDNA derived from T cells, B-cell-depleted T cells, or PBMCs. A de-identified subject ID, COVID-19 status, age in years and sex were almost always included in the sample metadata. Where available, HLA class I and class II types were taken from metadata supplied by the sample provider and were not determined by assay-based typing.

In Seattle, one collaborating source enrolled patients while the infection was active and tracked those patients longitudinally over the course of disease. Each collaborating institution followed its own protocols to collect whole blood in K2EDTA tubes. For TCRbeta analysis, collaborators shipped samples as frozen whole blood, isolated PBMCs, or DNA extracted from either of those sample types. CDR1 and CDR2 are drawn from the germline V gene: SGHTA, FQGNSA. V and J are truncated by 2 bases and 4 bases respectively, leaving an intervening sequence of 17 bases. There are 16 amino acids in the CDR3, from cysteine to phenylalanine inclusive. Of the read, only the CDR3 DNA is kept; its 48 bases are in frame from base 1. TCRbeta CDR3 regions were amplified from genomic DNA by means of the immunoSEQ Assay, a bias-controlled multiplex PCR. The paper's data handling went like this. The number of nucleated cells in each sample was estimated by amplification of reference gene primers within the assay. To quantify the absolute abundance of each unique TCRbeta CDR3 rearrangement, sequence reads were collapsed and filtered. Productive Simpson clonality was computed per sample as the square root of Simpson's diversity index over productive rearrangements. In TCRdb, the immuneACCESS table is reduced to in-frame sequences with V and J assigned. These tables do not hold every clone; where another copy was compared, an unresolved V gene accounts for under half, and the others remain unexplained. V, J and clone size are those of that table, while D and trimming were read from the DNA. For this sample there are 210,000 or so clones; approximately 85% appear just once. About 5.1% of the sample rests with the top ten.

General findings and caveats noted by the study authors: The amount of clinical and demographic metadata varied by source and participant and was provided uncurated.

This sequence was found in a man aged 45 to 65 with COVID-19, enrolled during active disease. The sequence is built from TRBV7-2 and TRBJ2-5; a tentative D match to TRBD1 spans 6 bases. The sample consisted of peripheral blood. The encoded CDR3 is CASSLWSSRDIETQYF. The base sequence is TGTGCCAGCAGCTTATGGTCTTCTCGGGACATAGAGACCCAGTACTTC.